The 23 T cell receptor beta chains listed next were all sequenced from one sample in a study of blood T cell repertoires in COVID-19. The data were produced by immunoSEQ multiplex PCR, yet TCRdb's version contains in-frame clones alone and is incomplete. Of roughly 80,000 clones in the sample, about four fifths were seen once. The sample was peripheral blood. The receptors were sampled from a man between 45 and 60 years old with acute or convalescent COVID-19.

The chain employs TRBV6-6 and TRBJ1-3, with D unclear. With 2 bases removed from V and 0 bases from J, the gap between germline ends came to 8 bases. The CDR3 consists of 15 residues. The V gene's germline CDR1 is MNHNY and CDR2 SVGAGI (reference sequence). CDR3 coding DNA: TGTGCCAGCAGTTACGGGGAGGACTCTGGAAACACCATATATTTT. Amino acids: CASSYGEDSGNTIYF.

This chain links TRBV9 with TRBJ1-4; 7 nucleotides match TRBD1. Germline V gene lookup returns CDR1 SGDLS and CDR2 YYNGEE. The CDR3 covers 14 residues. After removal of 4 bases from V and 8 bases from J, the junction contained 8 bases not matched to a gene. CDR3 amino acids: CASSPDRVREKLFF. The CDR3 nucleotides are TGTGCCAGCAGCCCCGACAGGGTTCGGGAAAAACTGTTTTTT.

The chain recombines TRBV12-3 or TRBV12-4 with TRBJ2-7; 7 bases agree with TRBD1. CDR3 length: 13 residues. V dropped 5 bases and J dropped 6; count of bases not matched to a gene: 7. The CDR3 reads CASSPGTVSEQYF. CDR3 nucleotides: TGTGCCAGCAGTCCCGGGACAGTTAGCGAGCAGTACTTC.

The chain uses TRBV11-2 and TRBJ2-1, with 7 bases matching TRBD2. CDR3 length: 15 residues. The germline gives CDR1 SGHAT, CDR2 FQNNGV. Unmatched junction bases numbered 7, after V lost 3 bases and J lost 5 bases. The CDR3 loop reads CASSFLGLPNNEQFF. The CDR3 DNA is TGTGCCAGCAGCTTCTTGGGACTACCTAACAATGAGCAGTTCTTC. The full variable domain, with the rest looked up from reference TRBV11-2 and TRBJ2-1, is EAGVAQSPRYKIIEKRQSVAFWCNPISGHATLYWYQQILGQGPKLLIQFQNNGVVDDSQLPKDRFSAERLKGVDSTLKIQPAKLEDSAVYLCASSFLGLPNNEQFFGPGTRLTVL.

This chain uses TRBV7-3 with TRBJ1-2; the match to TRBD1 covers 7 bases. The CDR3 is 15 amino acids. With 5 bases clipped from V and 0 bases from J, the junction kept 6 bases outside the gene matches. The germline V gene encodes CDR1 SGHTA and CDR2 FQGTGA. CDR3 amino acids: CASSPGQTANYGYTF. The CDR3 DNA reads TGTGCCAGCAGCCCGGGACAGACGGCTAACTATGGCTACACCTTC.

This clone was seen a handful of times. J is TRBJ2-1 and V is TRBV9; 11 bases are a match to TRBD2. The germline CDR1 and CDR2 sequences are SGDLS and YYNGEE. The ends lost 2 bases at V and 3 bases at J; junction bases unmatched: 4. The CDR3 length is 16 residues. The CDR3 here is CASSVLTSGGYNEQFF. As DNA, the CDR3 is TGTGCCAGCAGCGTGTTAACTAGCGGGGGCTACAATGAGCAGTTCTTC.

The V gene is TRBV6-5, the J gene TRBJ2-1; D call uncertain. The CDR3 covers 13 residues. Per the germline V gene, CDR1 is MNHEY and CDR2 is SVGAGI. The germline V and J ends were trimmed by 6 bases and 0 bases, with 6 bases remaining between them. CDR3 bases: TGTGCCAGCAGGGCCAGCTCCTACAATGAGCAGTTCTTC. Its translation is CASRASSYNEQFF.

V and J are TRBV4-1 and TRBJ2-7; possibly TRBD2 for D (7 bases). CDR3 length equals 17 residues. The germline V gene has CDR1 MGHRA and CDR2 YSYEKL. V shed 3 bases and J shed 0 bases, with 18 bases lying between them. CDR3 residues: CASSQGGGGISSYEQYF. In nucleotides, the CDR3 is TGCGCCAGCAGCCAGGGCGGGGGCGGGATCAGCTCCTACGAGCAGTACTTC.

This clone was recorded once. The gene calls are TRBV7-8 and TRBJ2-7, with 7 positions matching TRBD1. This CDR3 has 13 amino acids. V shed 5 bases and J 5 bases; nucleotides not matched to a gene: 6. Per the germline V gene, CDR1 is SGHVS and CDR2 is FQNEAQ. The CDR3 reads CASSMGTVNEQYF. The CDR3 DNA follows: TGTGCCAGCAGCATGGGGACAGTCAACGAGCAGTACTTC.

This clone has a handful of counts. J is TRBJ1-1 and V is TRBV2; 9 bases fit TRBD1. The V segment lost 7 bases and the J segment 8 bases; nucleotides outside the gene matches: 5. From germline, CDR1 is SNHLY and CDR2 FYNNEI. CDR3 size: 12 residues. The CDR3 nucleotides are TGTGCCAGCAACCTAGACAGGGGGGAAGCTTTCTTT. Protein sequence: CASNLDRGEAFF.

CDR3 sequence (DNA): TGCGCCAGCAGCTTCCTGGTTGGCGGGGGTAGCACAGATACGCAGTATTTT. This encodes CASSFLVGGGSTDTQYF. The chain combines TRBV5-1 with TRBJ2-3, with 7 nucleotides matching TRBD2. CDR1 and CDR2 (germline): SGHRS, YFSETQ. V shed 2 bases, J shed 0 bases, and the junction held 9 bases outside the gene matches. This CDR3 is 17 amino acids long. The variable domain in full, completed from reference TRBV5-1 and TRBJ2-3, reads KAGVTQTPRYLIKTRGQQVTLSCSPISGHRSVSWYQQTPGQGLQFLFEYFSETQRNKGNFPGRFSGRQFSNSRSEMNVSTLELGDSALYLCASSFLVGGGSTDTQYFGPGTRLTVL.

V gene TRBV19 combines with J gene TRBJ1-1; 7 bases line up with TRBD1. Germline V gives CDR1 LNHDA, CDR2 SQIVND (reference sequence). This CDR3 region has 15 residues. The V and J ends lost 8 bases and 1 base, in that order; junction bases with no gene match: 10. This chain's CDR3 is CASRMSGTANTEAFF. CDR3 DNA: TGTGCCAGTCGGATGTCGGGGACAGCGAACACTGAAGCTTTCTTT.

V is TRBV25-1 and J is TRBJ2-1, with a tentative D call TRBD2 (6 bases). Germline lookup yields CDR1 MGHDK and CDR2 SYGVNS. The CDR3 covers 15 residues. The V end was cut by 2 bases, the J end by 5 bases, with 13 bases between. Here the CDR3 DNA reads TGTGCCAGCAGTGAACCGCGTCGGGGGAACAATGAGCAGTTCTTC. It encodes CASSEPRRGNNEQFF.

This clone occurred once. At one boundary the junction diverges from the germline segment, which might be a read error. The chain employs TRBV4-3 and TRBJ1-2; TRBD1 agrees at 8 bases. Germline lookup yields CDR1 LGHNA and CDR2 YSLEER. The CDR3 extends over 17 amino acids. Here the CDR3 DNA reads TGCGTCAGCAGCCAAGAGCCCGCATCGGCAGGGGGCCCGAGCCGAGACTTC. Translated, it gives CVSSQEPASAGGPSRDF.

The chain is built from TRBV30 and TRBJ2-1, with 7 positions matching TRBD2. The CDR3 contains 14 residues. V was pared by 5 bases and J by 5 bases, with 9 bases of the junction left unmatched. Germline CDR1 and CDR2: GTSNPN and SVGIG (reference sequence). The CDR3 bases are TGTGCCTGGTCTAGCGGTCGCACTAACAATGAGCAGTTCTTC. It specifies CAWSSGRTNNEQFF.

This clone was seen only a few times. The chain uses TRBV6-2 or TRBV6-3 and TRBJ1-1, with a possible D match to TRBD1 (6 bases). The germline V gene encodes CDR1 MNHEY and CDR2 SVGEGT. This CDR3 contains 13 residues. V lost 5 bases and J lost 5, with 12 bases in between. Here the CDR3 reads CASSRQARTEAFF. The CDR3, as DNA: TGTGCCAGCAGTCGACAGGCAAGGACTGAAGCTTTCTTT.

This sequence joins TRBV5-4 and TRBJ2-7, with 8 bases lining up with TRBD1. The V and J ends lost 5 bases and 6 bases, in that order; junction bases with no gene match: 7. This CDR3 has 13 residues. Germline lookup yields CDR1 SGHNT and CDR2 YYREEE (reference sequence). The CDR3 sequence: CASSRRQGREQYF. CDR3 nucleotide sequence: TGTGCCAGCAGTAGGCGACAGGGGCGCGAGCAGTACTTC.

This chain joins TRBV21-1 and TRBJ1-1; TRBD1, as called in the table, went unchecked against the DNA. TRBV21-1 is noted as a pseudogene. The CDR3 runs to 18 residues. The CDR3 DNA reads as TGTGCCAGCAGCAAAGGGCCAGAGGACAAGCCCATGAACACTGAAGCTTTCTTT. The encoded protein is CASSKGPEDKPMNTEAFF.

V and J are TRBV7-9 and TRBJ2-5; possible D gene TRBD2, 5 bases. From germline, CDR1 is SEHNR and CDR2 FQNEAQ (reference sequence). V lost 5 bases and J lost 5, with 15 bases in between. The CDR3 covers 14 residues. For the CDR3, the DNA is TGTGCCAGCAGCCAAACACGATCGGGGGAGACCCAGTACTTC. This sequence encodes CASSQTRSGETQYF.

This clone was recorded a few times. The V and J genes are TRBV3-1 (or the pseudogene TRBV3-2) and TRBJ1-6; TRBD1 aligns across 7 bases. J was trimmed by 9 bases and V by 4 bases; bases with no gene match: 12. Per the germline V gene, CDR1 is LGHDT and CDR2 is YNNKEL (reference sequence). The CDR3 has 16 residues. The CDR3 sequence is CASSRRQGAITSPLHF. CDR3 DNA: TGTGCCAGCAGCCGCCGACAGGGTGCGATTACTTCACCCCTCCACTTT.

The chain couples TRBV7-9 to TRBJ2-1; D is possibly TRBD1 (6 bases). V lost 5 bases and J 1 base, leaving 15 bases between the germline ends. Germline CDR1 SEHNR, CDR2 FQNEAQ (reference sequence). The CDR3 is made up of 16 amino acids. CDR3 DNA sequence: TGTGCCAGCAGCGCCACAGGGTTATTTTCCTACAATGAGCAGTTCTTC. It specifies CASSATGLFSYNEQFF.

The chain joins TRBV6-4 to TRBJ2-3; 7 bases line up with TRBD2. The junction had 9 bases not matched to a gene; V was cut back by 5 bases and J by 4 bases. This CDR3 comprises 15 residues. In germline, CDR1 is MRHNA, CDR2 SNTAGT. CDR3 region: CASSRLAGGADTQYF. DNA of the CDR3: TGTGCCAGCAGTAGACTAGCAGGCGGCGCAGATACGCAGTATTTT.

V gene TRBV18 combines with J gene TRBJ2-1; D possibly corresponds to TRBD2 (7 bases). Germline loops: CDR1 KGHSH, CDR2 LQKENI. Trimming removed 3 bases at V and 8 bases at J, with 17 bases between. The CDR3 covers 15 residues. This CDR3 reads CASSPGGGPIHEQFF. The CDR3 DNA follows: TGTGCCAGCTCACCGGGGGGGGGCCCGATCCATGAGCAGTTCTTC.